Sequencing of this TCR beta chain was carried out in a study of T-cell memory formation after mild COVID-19. The study, taken as a whole, reports: Contracting CD4+ clones were located mainly in CM and EM, and CD8+ clones in EMRA.

As regards this clonotype: The antigen is unknown.

TCRdb re-called the 5' RACE reads through MiXCR, storing one row per CDR3 protein. The sample lists around 180,000 distinct CDR3 sequences, more than 15% occurring once. The origin of this receptor is an adult woman who had mild COVID-19 (a few samples of this study predate the infection). Cell type and time point are not known. Sequenced: PBMCs or a T cell subset sorted from them (not recorded which).

CDR3 amino acids: CASSYPLGAGGKYGYTF. The CDR3 coding sequence is TGTGCCAGCAGTTATCCCCTCGGGGCAGGTGGGAAATATGGCTACACCTTC. The chain is built from TRBV12-3 or TRBV12-4 and TRBJ1-2; D possibly corresponds to TRBD1 (5 bases). The CDR3 runs 17 residues. V was pared by 4 bases and J by 5 bases, with 23 bases between.